This T cell receptor beta chain stems from a study of T cell repertoires in cytomegalovirus infection. Across the study: CMV infection and matching HLA type were both indicated by public TCR beta signatures. Study-level results: The study found HLA-C-restricted CMV-specific TCR beta clonotypes dominating the ex vivo response.

TCRdb reprocessed the reads with MiXCR, giving one entry per CDR3 protein. In the table there are more than 65,000 distinct CDR3 sequences, around half of which are singletons. This clonotype was found a few times. Its target is unknown. CDR1 is MGHRA, CDR2 YSYEKL, per germline. This CDR3 region has 15 residues. V lost 2 bases and J lost 4; bases outside the gene matches: 7. The chain has TRBV4-1 and TRBJ1-1; TRBD1 matches at 7 bases. The source was CD8+ T cells from cultured PBMCs, collected from culture after CMV antigen stimulation. The receptor's source is a human donor in good health (CMV status not recorded). Some clones in this sample may be carry-over from other donors' samples. For the CDR3, the DNA is TGCGCCAGCAGCCAATCCACAGGGGATCGCACTGAAGCTTTCTTT. Protein: CASSQSTGDRTEAFF.